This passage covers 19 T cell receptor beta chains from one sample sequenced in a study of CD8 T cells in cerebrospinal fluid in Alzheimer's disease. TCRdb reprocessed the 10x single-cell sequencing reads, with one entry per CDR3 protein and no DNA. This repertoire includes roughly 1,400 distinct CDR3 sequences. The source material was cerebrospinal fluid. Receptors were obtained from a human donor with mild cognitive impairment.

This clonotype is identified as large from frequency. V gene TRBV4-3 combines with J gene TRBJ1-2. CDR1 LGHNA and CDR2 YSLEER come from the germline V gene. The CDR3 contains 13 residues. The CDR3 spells CASSRMGNYGYTF.

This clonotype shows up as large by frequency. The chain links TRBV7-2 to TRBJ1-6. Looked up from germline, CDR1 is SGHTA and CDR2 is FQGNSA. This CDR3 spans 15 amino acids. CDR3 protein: CASSLIFATNSPLHF.

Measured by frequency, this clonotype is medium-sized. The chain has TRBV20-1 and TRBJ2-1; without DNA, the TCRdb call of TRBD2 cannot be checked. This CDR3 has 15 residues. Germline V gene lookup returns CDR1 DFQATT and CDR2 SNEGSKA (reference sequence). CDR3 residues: CSARIGSGVYNEQFF.

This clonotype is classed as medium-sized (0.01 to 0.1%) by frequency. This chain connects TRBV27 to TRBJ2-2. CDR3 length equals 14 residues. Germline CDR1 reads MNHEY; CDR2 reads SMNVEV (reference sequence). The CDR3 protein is CASSPRTNTGELFF.

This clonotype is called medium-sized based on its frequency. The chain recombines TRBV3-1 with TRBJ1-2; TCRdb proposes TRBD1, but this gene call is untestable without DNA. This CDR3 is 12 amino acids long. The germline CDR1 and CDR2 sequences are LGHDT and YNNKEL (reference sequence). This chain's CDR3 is CASTRGDRGYTF.

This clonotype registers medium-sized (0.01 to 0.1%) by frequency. CDR3 region: CASSNPFNPLRRGADTGELFF. V gene TRBV21-1 combines with J gene TRBJ2-2; TCRdb picks TRBD1, but there is no DNA to check that call. TRBV21-1 is recorded as a pseudogene. The CDR3 covers 21 residues.

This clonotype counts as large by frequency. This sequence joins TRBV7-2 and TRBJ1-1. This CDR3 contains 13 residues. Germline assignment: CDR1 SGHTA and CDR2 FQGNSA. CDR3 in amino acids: CASSLGGDTEAFF.

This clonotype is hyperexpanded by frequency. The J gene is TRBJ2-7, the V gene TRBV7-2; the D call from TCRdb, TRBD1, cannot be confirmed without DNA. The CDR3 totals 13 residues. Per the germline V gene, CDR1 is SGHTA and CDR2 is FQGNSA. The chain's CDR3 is CASSLALRGEQYF.

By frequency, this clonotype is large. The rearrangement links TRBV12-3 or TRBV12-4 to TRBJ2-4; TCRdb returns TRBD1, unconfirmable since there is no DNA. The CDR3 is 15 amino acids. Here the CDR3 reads CASRDRGRLENIQYF.

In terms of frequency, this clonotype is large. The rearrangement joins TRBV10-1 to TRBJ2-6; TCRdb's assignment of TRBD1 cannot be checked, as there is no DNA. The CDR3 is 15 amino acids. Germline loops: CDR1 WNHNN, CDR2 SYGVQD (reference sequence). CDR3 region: CASSDWGTGANVLTF.

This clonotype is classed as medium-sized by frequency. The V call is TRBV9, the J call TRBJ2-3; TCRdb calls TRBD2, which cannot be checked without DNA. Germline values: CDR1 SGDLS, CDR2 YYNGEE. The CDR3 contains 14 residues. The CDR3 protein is CASKGTGSTDTQYF.

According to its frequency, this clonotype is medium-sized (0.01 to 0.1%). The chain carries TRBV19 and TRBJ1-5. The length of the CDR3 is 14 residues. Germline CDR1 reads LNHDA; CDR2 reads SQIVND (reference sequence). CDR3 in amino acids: CASSRKGSNQPQHF.

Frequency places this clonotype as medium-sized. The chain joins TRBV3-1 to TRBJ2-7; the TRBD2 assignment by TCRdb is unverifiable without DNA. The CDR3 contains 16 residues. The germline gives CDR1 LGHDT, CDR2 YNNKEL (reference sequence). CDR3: CASSQGRSAFGYEQYF.

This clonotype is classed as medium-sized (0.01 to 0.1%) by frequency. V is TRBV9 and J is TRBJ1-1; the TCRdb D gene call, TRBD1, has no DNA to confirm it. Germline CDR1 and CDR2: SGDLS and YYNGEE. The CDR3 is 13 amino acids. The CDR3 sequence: CASSVEAEPGAFF.

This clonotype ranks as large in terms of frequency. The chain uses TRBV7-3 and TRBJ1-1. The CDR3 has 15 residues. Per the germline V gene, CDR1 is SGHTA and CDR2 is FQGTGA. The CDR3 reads CASSLMGNRNTEAFF.

The CDR3: CASSKNRGPNEQFF. The chain employs TRBV7-8 and TRBJ2-1. Germline V gene data show CDR1 as SGHVS and CDR2 as FQNEAQ. The CDR3 covers 14 residues.

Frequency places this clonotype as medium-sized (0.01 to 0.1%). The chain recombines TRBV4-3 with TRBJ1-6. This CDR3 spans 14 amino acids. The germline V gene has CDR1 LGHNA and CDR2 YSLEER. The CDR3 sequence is CASSQERGLSPLHF.

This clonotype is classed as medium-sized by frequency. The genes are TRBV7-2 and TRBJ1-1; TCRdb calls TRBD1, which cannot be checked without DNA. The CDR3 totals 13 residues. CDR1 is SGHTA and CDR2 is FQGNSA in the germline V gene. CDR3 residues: CASSGRDGLEAFF.

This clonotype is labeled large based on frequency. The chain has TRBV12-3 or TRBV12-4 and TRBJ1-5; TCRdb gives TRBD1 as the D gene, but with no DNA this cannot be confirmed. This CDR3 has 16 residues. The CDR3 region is CASSPPGQGGRQPQHF.